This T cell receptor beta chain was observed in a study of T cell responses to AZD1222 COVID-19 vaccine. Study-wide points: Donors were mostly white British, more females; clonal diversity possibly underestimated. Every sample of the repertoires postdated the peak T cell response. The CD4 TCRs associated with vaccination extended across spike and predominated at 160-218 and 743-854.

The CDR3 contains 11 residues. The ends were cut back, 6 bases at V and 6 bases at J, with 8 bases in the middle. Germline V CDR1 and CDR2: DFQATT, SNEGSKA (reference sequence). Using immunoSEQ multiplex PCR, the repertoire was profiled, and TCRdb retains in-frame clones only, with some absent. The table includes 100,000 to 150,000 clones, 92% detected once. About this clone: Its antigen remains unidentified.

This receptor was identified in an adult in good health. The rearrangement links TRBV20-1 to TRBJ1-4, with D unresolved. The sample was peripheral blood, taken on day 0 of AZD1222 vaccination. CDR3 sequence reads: CSADGDEKLFF. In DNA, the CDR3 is TGCAGTGCGGACGGGGATGAAAAACTGTTTTTT.